This T cell receptor (beta chain) was captured in a study of spatial heterogeneity in lung cancer. Overall study context: Consistent detection of more beta-chain than alpha-chain sequences was observed.

With 7 bases removed from V and 0 bases from J, the gap between germline ends came to 16 bases. The CDR3 loop spans 16 amino acids. Germline assignment: CDR1 SGHTA and CDR2 FQGNSA. Time point indicated: sample taken at primary tumor resection. The sequenced material consisted of unsorted whole RNA from tumor, nontumor lung or frozen PBMC. Patients with untreated early-stage non-small cell lung cancer, numbering some 72, were the donors. In this sample, this clonotype turned up many times. Its antigen remains unidentified. One entry per CDR3 protein results from TCRdb running MiXCR on the 5' RACE reads. Of 50,000 or so distinct CDR3 sequences listed, roughly 7.2% were seen once; the top ten hold about 13%. Study-wide findings and caveats: In blood, ubiquitous expanded tumor TCRs appeared more at resection than follow-up.

The material was PBMCs, obtained at surgery. This TCR was sampled from a female donor with early-stage non-small cell lung cancer. This sequence joins TRBV7-2 and TRBJ2-4; a possible D gene is TRBD1 (5 bases). CDR3 sequence: CASTMGQSLAKNIQYF. The CDR3 DNA follows: TGTGCCAGCACCATGGGGCAGTCCCTAGCCAAAAACATTCAGTACTTC.